What follows is one T cell receptor beta chain and its context. The data were taken from a study of T cell repertoires in cytomegalovirus infection. TCRdb independently ran MiXCR on the reads; one entry per CDR3 protein. Among a few hundred thousand distinct CDR3 sequences listed, around 9% were seen once. Germline trimming cut 6 bases from V and 4 bases from J; bases unmatched to any gene: 8. The CDR3 runs to 14 residues. The germline CDR1 and CDR2 sequences are DFQATT and SNEGSKA (reference sequence). The clonotype originates from a human donor in good health (CMV status not recorded). Some clones in this sample may be carry-over from other donors' samples. Sequenced input: PBMCs. This sequence joins TRBV20-1 and TRBJ1-1, with 10 nucleotides matching TRBD1. CDR3 nucleotide sequence: TGCAGTGCAATGCGGAGGACAGGGGGCACTGAAGCTTTCTTT. It yields the protein CSAMRRTGGTEAFF.